This T cell receptor beta chain was retrieved from a study of blood T cells in healthy people across ages. General study findings and limits: It was the long-lived donors that had more naive CD4+ cells and higher diversity than aged donors.

Trimming removed 11 bases from V and 7 bases from J; junction bases left unmatched: 17. CDR1 and CDR2 from the germline V gene are SNHLY and FYNNEI. This CDR3 region has 14 residues. Details on this clonotype: Its antigen is not identified.

Caucasian, healthy and from Russia, the donors were aged between roughly 6 and 95. PCR was performed a second time for 7 to 11 cycles using a sample-barcoded 5' primer and a J-beta primer mix. From the 5' RACE reads, TCRdb called clonotypes with MiXCR, one entry per CDR3 protein. The data hold hundreds of thousands of distinct CDR3 sequences, with around 41% observed a single time. Sequencing was performed on blood. The chain joins TRBV2 to TRBJ2-7; 7 nucleotides align to TRBD2. The TCR was taken from a man older than 75 in good health. The CDR3 sequence is CAGRGGSRYNEQYF. CDR3 coding DNA: TGTGCCGGTCGGGGCGGGAGTCGATACAATGAGCAGTACTTC.